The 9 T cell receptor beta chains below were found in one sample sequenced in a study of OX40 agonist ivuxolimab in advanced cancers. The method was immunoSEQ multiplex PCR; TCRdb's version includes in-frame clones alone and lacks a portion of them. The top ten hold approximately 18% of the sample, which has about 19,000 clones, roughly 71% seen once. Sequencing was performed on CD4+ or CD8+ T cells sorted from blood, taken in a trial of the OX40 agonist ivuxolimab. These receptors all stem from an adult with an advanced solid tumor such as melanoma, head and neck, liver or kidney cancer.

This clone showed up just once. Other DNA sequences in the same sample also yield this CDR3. The CDR3 DNA sequence: TGCGCCAGCAGCCAAGGACTAGCGGGAGAGACCCAGTACTTC. Its translation is CASSQGLAGETQYF. This chain links TRBV4-1 with TRBJ2-5; TRBD2 agrees at 10 bases. The CDR3 length is 14 residues. Germline trimming cut 1 base from V and 4 bases from J; bases unmatched to any gene: 0. CDR1 and CDR2 (germline): MGHRA, YSYEKL.

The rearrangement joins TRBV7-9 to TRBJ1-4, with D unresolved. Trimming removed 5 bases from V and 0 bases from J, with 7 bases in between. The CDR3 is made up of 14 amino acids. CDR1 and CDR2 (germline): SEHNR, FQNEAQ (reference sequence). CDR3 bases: TGTGCCAGCAGCCTCGAGACAACTAATGAAAAACTGTTTTTT. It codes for CASSLETTNEKLFF.

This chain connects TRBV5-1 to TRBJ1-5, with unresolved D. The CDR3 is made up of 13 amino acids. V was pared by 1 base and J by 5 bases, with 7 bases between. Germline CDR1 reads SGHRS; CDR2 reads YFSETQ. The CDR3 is CASSLTSDQPQHF. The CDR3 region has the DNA TGCGCCAGCAGCTTGACTTCAGATCAGCCCCAGCATTTT.

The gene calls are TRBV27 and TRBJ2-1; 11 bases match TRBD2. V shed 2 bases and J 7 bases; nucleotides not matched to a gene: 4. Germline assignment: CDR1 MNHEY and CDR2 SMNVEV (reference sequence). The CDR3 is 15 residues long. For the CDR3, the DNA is TGTGCCAGCAGTTTAATAGCGGGAGGGCTAAATGAGCAGTTCTTC. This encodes CASSLIAGGLNEQFF.

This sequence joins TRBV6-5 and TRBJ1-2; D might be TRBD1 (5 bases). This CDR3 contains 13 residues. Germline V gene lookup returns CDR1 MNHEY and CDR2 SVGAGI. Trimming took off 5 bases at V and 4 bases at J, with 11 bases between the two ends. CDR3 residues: CASSPGGGYGYTF. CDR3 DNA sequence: TGTGCCAGCAGTCCAGGCGGGGGCTATGGCTACACCTTC.

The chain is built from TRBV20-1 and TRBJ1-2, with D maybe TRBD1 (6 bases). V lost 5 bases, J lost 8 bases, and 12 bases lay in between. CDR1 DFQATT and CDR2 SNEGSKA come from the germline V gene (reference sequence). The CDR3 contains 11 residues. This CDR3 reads CSAAGAQGYTF. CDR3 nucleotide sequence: TGCAGTGCTGCGGGGGCTCAAGGCTACACCTTC.

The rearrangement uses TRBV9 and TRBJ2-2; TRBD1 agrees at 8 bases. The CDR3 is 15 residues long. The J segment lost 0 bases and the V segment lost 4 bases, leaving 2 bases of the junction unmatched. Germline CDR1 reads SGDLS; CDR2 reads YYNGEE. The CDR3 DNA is TGTGCCAGCAGCCGGACAGGGTCGAACACCGGGGAGCTGTTTTTT. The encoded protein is CASSRTGSNTGELFF.

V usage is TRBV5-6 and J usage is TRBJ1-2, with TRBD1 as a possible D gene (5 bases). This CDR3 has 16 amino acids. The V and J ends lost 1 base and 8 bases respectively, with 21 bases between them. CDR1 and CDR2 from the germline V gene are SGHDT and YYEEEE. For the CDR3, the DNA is TGTGCCAGCAGCTTGAGCTTTTTAACAGGAGTGAGAGGCTACACCTTC. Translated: CASSLSFLTGVRGYTF.

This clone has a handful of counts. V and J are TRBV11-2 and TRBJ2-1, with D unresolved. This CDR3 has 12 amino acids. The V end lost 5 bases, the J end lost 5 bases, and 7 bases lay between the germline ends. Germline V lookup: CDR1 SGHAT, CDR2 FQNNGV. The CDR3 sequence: CASSRWNNEQFF. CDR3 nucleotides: TGTGCCAGCAGCCGCTGGAACAATGAGCAGTTCTTC.